This TCR beta chain was found in a study of blood T cell repertoires in COVID-19. During active infection, Seattle patients enrolled and were then monitored through disease. This clone was picked up one time. CDR3 length: 15 amino acids. V was pared by 6 bases and J by 0 bases, with 3 bases of the junction left unmatched. Germline CDR1 reads MDHEN; CDR2 reads SYDVKM. Per the authors' pipeline: Estimation of nucleated cell counts relied on the amplification of reference gene primers. The protocol was immunoSEQ multiplex PCR, while the TCRdb copy is restricted to in-frame clones and leaves out a portion. That table is the source of V, J and clone size, and D and trimming were worked out from the DNA. This sample has around 210,000 clones; roughly 85% occur once, and the top ten carry 5.1%.

The specimen was peripheral blood. This TCR was recovered from a man aged 50 or older with COVID-19, enrolled during active disease. The genes are TRBV28 and TRBJ2-1, with 9 positions matching TRBD2. CDR3 nucleotides: TGTGCCAGCAGGGGTAGCGGGGGCTCCTACAATGAGCAGTTCTTC. It codes for CASRGSGGSYNEQFF.